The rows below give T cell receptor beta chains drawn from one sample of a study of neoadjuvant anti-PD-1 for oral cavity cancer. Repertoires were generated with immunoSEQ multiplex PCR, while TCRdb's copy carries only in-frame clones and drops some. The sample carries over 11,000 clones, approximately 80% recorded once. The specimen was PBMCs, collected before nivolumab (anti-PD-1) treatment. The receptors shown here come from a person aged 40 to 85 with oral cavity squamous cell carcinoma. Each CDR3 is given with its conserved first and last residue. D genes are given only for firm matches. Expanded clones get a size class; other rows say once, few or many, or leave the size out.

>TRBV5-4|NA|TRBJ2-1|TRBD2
CASRTGGVIYNEQFF
TGTGCCAGCAGGACGGGAGGGGTCATCTACAATGAGCAGTTCTTC
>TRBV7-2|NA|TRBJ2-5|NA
CASSARGGMEQETQYF
TGTGCCAGCAGCGCAAGGGGGGGAATGGAACAAGAGACCCAGTACTTC
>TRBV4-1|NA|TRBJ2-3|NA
CASSQTRAGLSTDTQYF
TGCGCCAGCAGCCAAACCCGGGCAGGCCTAAGCACAGATACGCAGTATTTT
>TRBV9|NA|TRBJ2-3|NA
CASSSGTSRTDTQYF
TGTGCCAGCAGCTCCGGCACTAGCAGAACAGATACGCAGTATTTT
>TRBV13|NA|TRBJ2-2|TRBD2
CASSHLPGLADANTGELFF
TGTGCCAGCAGCCACCTACCGGGACTAGCGGACGCGAACACCGGGGAGCTGTTTTTT
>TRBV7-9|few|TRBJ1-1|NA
CASSFGDTEAFF
TGTGCCAGCAGCTTCGGAGACACTGAAGCTTTCTTT
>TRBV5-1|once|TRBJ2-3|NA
CASSLGFGSPDTQYF
TGCGCCAGCAGTCTGGGTTTTGGTAGTCCAGATACGCAGTATTTT
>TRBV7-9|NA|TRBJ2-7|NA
CASSKRGYEQYF
TGTGCCAGCAGCAAGAGGGGATACGAGCAGTACTTC
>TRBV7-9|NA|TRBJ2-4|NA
CASSSLKEGNIQYF
TGTGCCAGCAGCAGTTTAAAAGAGGGAAACATTCAGTACTTC
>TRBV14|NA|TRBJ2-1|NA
CASSHTRSFYNEQFF
TGTGCCAGCAGCCACACCAGGTCCTTCTACAATGAGCAGTTCTTC
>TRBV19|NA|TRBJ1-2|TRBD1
CASSPTGFDGYTF
TGTGCCAGTAGTCCGACAGGGTTCGATGGCTACACCTTC
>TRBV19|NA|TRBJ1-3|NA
CASIRCSGNTIYF
TGTGCCAGTATCAGGTGCTCTGGAAACACCATATATTTT
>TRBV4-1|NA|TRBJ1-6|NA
CASSQETESPLHF
TGCGCCAGCAGCCAAGAGACAGAATCACCCCTCCACTTT
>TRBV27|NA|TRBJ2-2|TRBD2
CASRLIASGLTGELFF
TGTGCCAGCAGACTCATAGCTAGCGGCCTCACCGGGGAGCTGTTTTTT
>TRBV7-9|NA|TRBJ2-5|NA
CASSRFRETQYF
TGTGCCAGCAGCCGATTCAGAGAGACCCAGTACTTC
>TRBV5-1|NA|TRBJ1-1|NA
CASSLTQMNTEAFF
TGCGCCAGCAGCTTGACACAGATGAACACTGAAGCTTTCTTT
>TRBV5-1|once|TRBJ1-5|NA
CASSLQAGNQPQHF
TGCGCCAGCAGCTTACAGGCGGGGAATCAGCCCCAGCATTTT